These T cell receptor beta chains were read from a single sample in a study of blood T cell repertoires in COVID-19. Using immunoSEQ multiplex PCR, the repertoire was profiled, and TCRdb retains in-frame clones only, with some absent. In the table there are some 70,000 clones, over 80% of which are singletons. Sequenced material: peripheral blood. These receptors were obtained from a woman in her sixties with acute or convalescent COVID-19. The CDR3 runs from the conserved cysteine through the conserved F or W. Each record gives: J gene, D gene, V gene, CDR3 protein, CDR3 DNA. D genes are given only for firm matches.

>TRBJ2-7|-|TRBV7-2
CASSLGVNEQYF
TGTGCCAGCAGCTTAGGCGTAAACGAGCAGTACTTC
>TRBJ1-2|-|TRBV12-3/TRBV12-4
CASSSQVSYGYTF
TGTGCCAGCAGTTCACAGGTCAGCTATGGCTACACCTTC
>TRBJ1-1|-|TRBV12-3/TRBV12-4
CASSLLITEAFF
TGTGCCAGCAGTTTACTAATCACTGAAGCTTTCTTT
>TRBJ2-1|TRBD2|TRBV27
CASSLGGSSYNEQFF
TGTGCCAGCAGTTTAGGCGGGAGCTCCTACAATGAGCAGTTCTTC
>TRBJ2-5|-|TRBV7-2
CASSPRDIQGVRETQYF
TGTGCCAGCAGCCCCCGAGATATACAGGGTGTGCGGGAGACCCAGTACTTC
>TRBJ1-2|-|TRBV6-6
CASSYSKRDTSYGYTF
TGTGCCAGCAGTTACTCGAAAAGGGACACGTCTTATGGCTACACCTTC
>TRBJ2-2|TRBD1|TRBV5-6
CASSSGTGVSGELFF
TGTGCCAGCAGTTCCGGGACAGGGGTATCCGGGGAGCTGTTTTTT
>TRBJ2-7|TRBD1|TRBV30
CAWSVGQGFYEQYF
TGTGCCTGGAGTGTGGGACAGGGGTTCTACGAGCAGTACTTC
>TRBJ1-2|TRBD1|TRBV3-1/TRBV3-2
CASSQTPGGSWYTF
TGTGCCAGCAGCCAAACGCCAGGGGGGTCTTGGTACACCTTC
>TRBJ1-1|-|TRBV27
CASSLNGGSTEAFF
TGTGCCAGCAGCTTAAACGGGGGTTCCACTGAAGCTTTCTTT
>TRBJ1-3|-|TRBV30
CASNSRSGNTIYF
TGTGCCTCAAACAGCCGCTCTGGAAACACCATATATTTT
>TRBJ2-3|-|TRBV11-3
CASSSNTDTQYF
TGTGCCAGCAGCTCTAACACAGATACGCAGTATTTT
>TRBJ2-1|-|TRBV27
CASSSSSVFGYEQFF
TGTGCCAGCAGTTCGTCTAGCGTTTTCGGGTATGAGCAGTTCTTC
>TRBJ2-7|-|TRBV29-1
CSVEGGAQGKIPYEQYF
TGCAGCGTTGAAGGTGGCGCGCAGGGTAAAATACCCTACGAGCAGTACTTC
>TRBJ1-2|TRBD1|TRBV27
CASISWTGGGNGYTF
TGTGCCAGTATCTCGTGGACAGGGGGCGGTAACGGCTACACCTTC